A selection of T cell receptor beta chains follows, all from one sample in a study of T cell repertoires in cytomegalovirus infection. What these receptors recognize is not known. TCRdb analysed the reads with MiXCR anew, one entry per CDR3 protein. The data contain some 920,000 distinct CDR3 sequences, about 33% of them singletons. The source material was cultured CD8+ T cells from PBMCs, sampled from culture after CMV antigen stimulation. Every receptor here comes from a human donor in good health (CMV status not recorded). Some clones in this sample may be carry-over from other donors' samples. Both conserved end residues are part of each CDR3. Fields, in order: clone size, D gene, V gene, J gene, CDR3 protein, CDR3 DNA. A D gene is named only where the DNA matches it firmly. Size is omitted from some rows. Given values are once, few, many or a class for expanded clones.

>once|-|TRBV3-1|TRBJ2-5
CASSQAVGFTETQYF
TGTGCCAGCAGCCAAGCGGTAGGGTTTACAGAGACCCAGTACTTC
>few|-|TRBV10-3|TRBJ2-7
CAISDVPSYEQYF
TGTGCCATCAGTGACGTCCCGAGCTACGAGCAGTACTTC
>many|-|TRBV7-2|TRBJ2-1
CASSRGARGGANEQFF
TGTGCCAGCAGCCGAGGGGCTAGGGGGGGGGCAAATGAGCAGTTCTTC
>few|-|TRBV6-5|TRBJ1-2
CASRTPGPHYGYTF
TGTGCCAGCAGGACTCCCGGGCCCCACTATGGCTACACCTTC
>few|TRBD2|TRBV19|TRBJ2-1
CASSAGTSGYNEQFF
TGTGCCAGTAGTGCCGGGACTAGCGGGTACAATGAGCAGTTCTTC
>-|TRBD2|TRBV10-3|TRBJ2-2
CAIRVTSGGPPGELFF
TGTGCCATCAGAGTGACTAGCGGGGGGCCGCCCGGGGAGCTGTTTTTT
>-|TRBD1|TRBV5-4|TRBJ1-2
CASSLEGAHRYTF
TGTGCCAGCAGCTTGGAGGGGGCACATCGCTACACCTTC
>few|-|TRBV9|TRBJ1-2
CASSAGTAGGYTF
TGTGCCAGCAGCGCAGGGACCGCCGGTGGCTACACCTTC
>-|TRBD2|TRBV12-3/TRBV12-4|TRBJ2-2
CASVHHGGANGGELFF
TGTGCCAGCGTCCATCACGGGGGGGCCAATGGCGGGGAGCTGTTTTTT
>many|TRBD2|TRBV7-9|TRBJ2-7
CASQRTSVHEQYF
TGTGCCAGTCAACGTACTAGCGTCCACGAGCAGTACTTC
>-|-|TRBV12-3/TRBV12-4|TRBJ2-2
CASSLNSGELFF
TGTGCCAGCAGTCTCAATTCCGGGGAGCTGTTTTTT
>many|-|TRBV7-8|TRBJ1-1
CASSLMYADGVGYAEAFF
TGTGCCAGCAGCTTAATGTATGCGGATGGAGTAGGGTACGCTGAAGCTTTCTTT
>-|-|TRBV19|TRBJ1-1
CASTSSGGWKTEAFF
TGTGCCAGTACCTCCTCGGGGGGGTGGAAGACTGAAGCTTTCTTT
>-|-|TRBV7-3|TRBJ2-1
CASTSSSGSSYNEQFF
TGTGCCAGCACCTCATCGAGTGGCTCTAGCTACAATGAGCAGTTCTTC
>few|-|TRBV2|TRBJ1-2
CASIPGYRDGYTF
TGTGCCAGCATCCCAGGGTACCGGGATGGCTACACCTTC
>few|-|TRBV12-3/TRBV12-4|TRBJ2-2
CASRDGGAGTGELFF
TGTGCCAGCAGGGATGGGGGGGCTGGCACCGGGGAGCTGTTTTTT
>-|TRBD1|TRBV7-9|TRBJ1-1
CASSILQGASTEAFF
TGTGCCAGCAGCATTCTACAGGGGGCCAGCACTGAAGCTTTCTTT